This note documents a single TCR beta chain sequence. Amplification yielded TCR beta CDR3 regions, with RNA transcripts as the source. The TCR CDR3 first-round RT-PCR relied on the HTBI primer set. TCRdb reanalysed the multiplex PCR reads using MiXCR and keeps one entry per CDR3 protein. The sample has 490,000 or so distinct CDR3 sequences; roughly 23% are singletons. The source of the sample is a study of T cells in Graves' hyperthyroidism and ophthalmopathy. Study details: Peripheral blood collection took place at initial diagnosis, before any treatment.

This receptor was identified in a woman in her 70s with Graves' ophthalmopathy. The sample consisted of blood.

The CDR3 nucleotides read TGTGCCAGTAGTATTCTGACGGGAGTTTTGGACAATGAGCAGTTCTTC. Translating gives CASSILTGVLDNEQFF. The chain carries TRBV19 and TRBJ2-1; D possibly corresponds to TRBD2 (6 bases). Germline loops: CDR1 LNHDA, CDR2 SQIVND (reference sequence). The CDR3 totals 16 residues. The ends were cut back, 3 bases at V and 5 bases at J, with 17 bases in the middle.